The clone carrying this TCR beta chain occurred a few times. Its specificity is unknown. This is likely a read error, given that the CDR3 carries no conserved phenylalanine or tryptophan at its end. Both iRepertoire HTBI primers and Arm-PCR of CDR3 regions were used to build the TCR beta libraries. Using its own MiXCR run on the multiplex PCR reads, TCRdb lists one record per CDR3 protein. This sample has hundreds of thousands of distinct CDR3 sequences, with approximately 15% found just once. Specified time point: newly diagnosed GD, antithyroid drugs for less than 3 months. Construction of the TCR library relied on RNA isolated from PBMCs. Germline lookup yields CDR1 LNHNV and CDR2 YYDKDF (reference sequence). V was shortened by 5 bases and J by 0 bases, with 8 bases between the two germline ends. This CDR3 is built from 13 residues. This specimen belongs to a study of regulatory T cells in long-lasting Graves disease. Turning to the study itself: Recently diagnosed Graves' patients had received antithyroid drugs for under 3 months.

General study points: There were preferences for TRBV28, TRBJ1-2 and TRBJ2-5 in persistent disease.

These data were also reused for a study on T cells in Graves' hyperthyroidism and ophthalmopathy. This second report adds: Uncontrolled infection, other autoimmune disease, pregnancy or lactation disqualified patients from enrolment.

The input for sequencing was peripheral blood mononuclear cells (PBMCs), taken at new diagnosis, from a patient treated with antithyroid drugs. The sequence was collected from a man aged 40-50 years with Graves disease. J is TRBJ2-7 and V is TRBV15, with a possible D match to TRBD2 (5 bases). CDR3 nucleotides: TGTGCCACCAGCTTTGGACTCTCCTACGAGCAGTACTCC. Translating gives CATSFGLSYEQYS.